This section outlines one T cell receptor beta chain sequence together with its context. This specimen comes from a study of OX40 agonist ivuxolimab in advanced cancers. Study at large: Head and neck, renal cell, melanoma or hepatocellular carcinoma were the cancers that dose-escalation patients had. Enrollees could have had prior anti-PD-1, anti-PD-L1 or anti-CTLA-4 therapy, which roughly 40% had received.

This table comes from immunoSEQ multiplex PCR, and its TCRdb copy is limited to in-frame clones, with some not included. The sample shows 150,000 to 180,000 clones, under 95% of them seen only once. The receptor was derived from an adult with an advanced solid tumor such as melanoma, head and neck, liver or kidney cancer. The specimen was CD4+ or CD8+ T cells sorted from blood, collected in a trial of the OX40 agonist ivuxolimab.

This chain's CDR3 is CASSLWNEQFF. The CDR3 region has the DNA TGTGCCAGCTCACTTTGGAATGAGCAGTTCTTC. This chain uses TRBV18 with TRBJ2-1, with D unresolved. CDR1 KGHSH and CDR2 LQKENI come from the germline V gene. V lost 4 bases and J 7 bases, leaving 5 bases between the germline ends. This CDR3 contains 11 residues.